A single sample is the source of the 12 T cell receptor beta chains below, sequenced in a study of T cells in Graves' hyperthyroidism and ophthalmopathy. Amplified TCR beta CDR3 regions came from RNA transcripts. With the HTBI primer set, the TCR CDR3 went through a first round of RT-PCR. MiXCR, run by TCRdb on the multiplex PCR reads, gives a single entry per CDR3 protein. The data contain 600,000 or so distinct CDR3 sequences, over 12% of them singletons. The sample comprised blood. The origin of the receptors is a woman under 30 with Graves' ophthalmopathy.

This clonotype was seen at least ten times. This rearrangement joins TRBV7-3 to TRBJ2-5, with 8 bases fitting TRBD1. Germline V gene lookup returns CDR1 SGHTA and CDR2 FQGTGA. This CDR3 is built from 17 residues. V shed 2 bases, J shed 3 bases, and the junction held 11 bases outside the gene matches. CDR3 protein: CASSLGAVAGGEETQYF. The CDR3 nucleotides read TGTGCCAGCAGCTTAGGGGCTGTGGCAGGGGGCGAAGAGACCCAGTACTTC.

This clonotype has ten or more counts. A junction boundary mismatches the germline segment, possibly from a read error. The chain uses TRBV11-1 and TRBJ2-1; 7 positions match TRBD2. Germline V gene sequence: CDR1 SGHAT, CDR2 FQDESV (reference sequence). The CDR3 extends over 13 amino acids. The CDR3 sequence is CATRDYSHNEQFF. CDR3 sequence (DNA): TGTGCCACCCGGGACTACTCCCACAATGAGCAGTTCTTC.

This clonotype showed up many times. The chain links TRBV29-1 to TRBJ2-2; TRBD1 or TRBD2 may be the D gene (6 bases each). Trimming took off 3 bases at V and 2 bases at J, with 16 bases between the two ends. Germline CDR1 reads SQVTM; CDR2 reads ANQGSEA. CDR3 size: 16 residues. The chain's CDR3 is CSVENPGARNTGELFF. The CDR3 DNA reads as TGCAGCGTTGAGAATCCGGGGGCGCGAAACACCGGGGAGCTGTTTTTT.

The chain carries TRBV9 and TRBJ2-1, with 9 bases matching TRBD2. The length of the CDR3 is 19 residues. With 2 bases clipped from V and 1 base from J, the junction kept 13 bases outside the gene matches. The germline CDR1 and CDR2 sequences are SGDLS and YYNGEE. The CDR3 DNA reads TGTGCCAGCAGCGTCCGACTAGCGGAGTCTATTAGGTCCTACAATGAGCAGTTCTTC. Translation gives CASSVRLAESIRSYNEQFF.

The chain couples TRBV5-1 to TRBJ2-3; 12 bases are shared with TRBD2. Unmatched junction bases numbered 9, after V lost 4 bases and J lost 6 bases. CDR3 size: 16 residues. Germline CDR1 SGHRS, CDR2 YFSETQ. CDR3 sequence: CASSDLLAGGYDTQYF. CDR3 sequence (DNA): TGCGCCAGCAGCGACCTACTAGCGGGAGGATATGATACGCAGTATTTT.

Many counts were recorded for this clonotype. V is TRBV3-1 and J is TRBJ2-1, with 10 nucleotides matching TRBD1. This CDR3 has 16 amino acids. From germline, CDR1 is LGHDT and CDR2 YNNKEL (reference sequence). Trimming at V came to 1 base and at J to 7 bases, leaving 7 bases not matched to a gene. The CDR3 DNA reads TGTGCCAGCAGCCAAGGGATTGGGACAGGGGAAAATGAGCAGTTCTTC. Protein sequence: CASSQGIGTGENEQFF.

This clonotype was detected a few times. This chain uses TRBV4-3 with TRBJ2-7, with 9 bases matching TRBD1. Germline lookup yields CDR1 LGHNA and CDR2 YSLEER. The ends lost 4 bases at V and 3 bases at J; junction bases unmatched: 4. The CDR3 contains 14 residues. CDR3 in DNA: TGCGCCAGCAGCCGCTGGGGACAGGGCTACGAGCAGTACTTC. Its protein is CASSRWGQGYEQYF.

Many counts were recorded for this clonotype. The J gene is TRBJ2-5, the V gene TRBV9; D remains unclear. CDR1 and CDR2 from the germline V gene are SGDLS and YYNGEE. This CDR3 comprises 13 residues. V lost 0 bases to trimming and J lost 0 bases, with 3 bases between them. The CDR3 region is CASSVGNQETQYF. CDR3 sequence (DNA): TGTGCCAGCAGCGTAGGGAACCAAGAGACCCAGTACTTC.

CDR3 residues: CSARALGGGPEKLFF. For the CDR3, the DNA is TGCAGTGCTAGAGCCCTTGGGGGGGGCCCCGAAAAACTGTTTTTT. J is TRBJ1-4 and V is TRBV20-1, with D maybe TRBD1 (6 bases). This CDR3 spans 15 amino acids. Looked up from germline, CDR1 is DFQATT and CDR2 is SNEGSKA (reference sequence). Trimming removed 1 base at V and 8 bases at J, with 17 bases between.

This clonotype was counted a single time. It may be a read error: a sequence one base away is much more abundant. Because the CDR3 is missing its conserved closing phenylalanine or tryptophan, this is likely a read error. The CDR3 coding sequence is TGCGCCAGCAGCTTGGAACCGGGACTAGCCCCCAATGAGCAGTTCCTC. Protein: CASSLEPGLAPNEQFL. The chain couples TRBV5-1 to TRBJ2-1; 9 positions agree with TRBD2. The CDR3 is 16 amino acids. CDR1 and CDR2 (germline): SGHRS, YFSETQ. The V and J ends lost 0 bases and 6 bases, in that order; junction bases with no gene match: 7.

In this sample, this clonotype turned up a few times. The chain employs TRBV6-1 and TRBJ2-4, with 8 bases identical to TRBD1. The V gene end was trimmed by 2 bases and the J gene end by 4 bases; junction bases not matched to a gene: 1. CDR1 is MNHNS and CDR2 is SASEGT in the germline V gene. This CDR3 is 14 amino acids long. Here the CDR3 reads CASSETGGKNIQYF. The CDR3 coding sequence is TGTGCCAGCAGTGAAACAGGGGGAAAAAACATTCAGTACTTC.

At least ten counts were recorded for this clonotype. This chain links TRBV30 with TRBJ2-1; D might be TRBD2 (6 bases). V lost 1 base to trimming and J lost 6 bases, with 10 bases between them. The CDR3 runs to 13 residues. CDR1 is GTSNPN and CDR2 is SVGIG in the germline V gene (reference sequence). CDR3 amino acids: CAWSEGLFNEQFF. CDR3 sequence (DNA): TGTGCCTGGAGTGAAGGACTATTCAATGAGCAGTTCTTC.